This TCR beta chain was recorded in a study of tumor and adjacent non-tumor tissue in lung cancer. Study background: Aged about 31 to 80 years, patients included 10 men and roughly 5 women with stage I to III disease.

Whole-study results and caveats: Normal lung showed higher cumulative top 100 clone frequency than tumor.

Notes on this clonotype: No antigen is known for it. The junction differs from germline at one of its ends, possibly a read error.

RNA was extracted from bulk tissue without any cell sorting. Donors were chemotherapy-naive, newly diagnosed lung cancer surgical patients in China, August–late 2014. A modified ARM-PCR protocol with three rounds of nested PCR amplified TCRbeta. Using its own MiXCR run on the multiplex PCR reads, TCRdb lists one record per CDR3 protein. The sample holds some 84,000 distinct CDR3 sequences, 61% seen once. Germline V gene lookup returns CDR1 MNHNS and CDR2 SASEGT. The CDR3 spans 13 residues. The clonotype was recovered from a man aged 65-85 years with non-small cell lung cancer. The chain has TRBV6-1 and TRBJ2-3; 7 bases match TRBD1. Sequences were obtained from lung tumor tissue. The CDR3 protein is CASNKQGLDTRYF. CDR3 nucleotides: TGTGCCAGCAACAAACAGGGGTTAGATACGCGGTATTTT.